This TCR beta chain was sequenced in a study of cytomegalovirus exposure and HLA in healthy donors. Study-level results: Cytomegalovirus-associated status was assigned to about 170 TCR beta chains. Previous analysis showed most TCR beta V segments were productive about 87% or about 30% of the time. Through in vitro validation, three CMV-associated chains were shown to be specific for CMV antigens. Presence/absence analyses assumed roughly uniform sequencing depth across donors.

As concerns this clone: Its antigen is unknown.

Use of 60 Vbeta and 13 Jbeta primers characterized the PCR. Only in-frame clones appear in the TCRdb table, and some are missing; sequencing was by immunoSEQ multiplex PCR. Of 100,000 to 150,000 clones in the sample, over 60% were seen once. The receptor's source is a human donor in good health. Sequenced input: PBMCs.

This CDR3 reads CASSPAGREFQETQYF. CDR3 sequence (DNA): TGTGCCAGCTCACCCGCCGGCCGGGAATTTCAGGAGACCCAGTACTTC. The chain employs TRBV18 and TRBJ2-5, with a possible D match to TRBD2 (5 bases). V lost 3 bases to trimming and J lost 5 bases, with 19 bases between them. Germline values: CDR1 KGHSH, CDR2 LQKENI. This CDR3 is built from 16 residues.